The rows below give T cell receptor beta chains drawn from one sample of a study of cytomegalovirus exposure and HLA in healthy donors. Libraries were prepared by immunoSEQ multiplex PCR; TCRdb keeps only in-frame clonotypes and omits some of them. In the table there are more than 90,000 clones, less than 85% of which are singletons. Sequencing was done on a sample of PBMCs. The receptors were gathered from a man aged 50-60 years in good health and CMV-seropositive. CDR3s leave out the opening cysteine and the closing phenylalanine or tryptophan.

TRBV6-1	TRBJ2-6	ASSEGRDSGANVLT
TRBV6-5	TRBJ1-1	ASTRQANTEAF
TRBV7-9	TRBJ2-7	ASSLTGEQY
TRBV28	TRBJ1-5	ASNRGWSQPQH
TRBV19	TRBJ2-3	ASSIGETDTDTQY
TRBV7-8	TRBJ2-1	ASTLILGRAYNEQF
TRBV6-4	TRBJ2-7	ASSEGLASEQY
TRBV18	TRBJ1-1	ASSPPQQAGGTEAF
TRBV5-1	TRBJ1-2	ASSYNGQSYGYT
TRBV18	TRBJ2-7	ASSQQTGGPYEQY
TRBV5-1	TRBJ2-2	ASSSSGTSGGNTGELF
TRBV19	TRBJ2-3	ATRPGQGGADTQY
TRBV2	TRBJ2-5	ASSLLAARETQY
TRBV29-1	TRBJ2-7	SVETPQGEEY
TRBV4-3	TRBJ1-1	ASSPGQQGIGAF
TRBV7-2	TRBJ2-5	ASSFKRVVETQY
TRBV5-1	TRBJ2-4	ASSLPLSGRNIQY
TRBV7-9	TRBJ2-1	ASSLEGGGRKF
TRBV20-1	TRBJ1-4	SARSEEKLF
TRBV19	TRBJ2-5	ATSGRVQETQY
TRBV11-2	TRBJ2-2	ASSIRQGAVAGELF
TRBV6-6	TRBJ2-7	ASSTPAETYEQY
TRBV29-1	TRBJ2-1	SVGTSGIHNEQF
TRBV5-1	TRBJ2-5	ASLQVGREETQY
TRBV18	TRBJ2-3	ASSQGQGDTQY
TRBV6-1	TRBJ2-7	ASSEPGLAASYEQY
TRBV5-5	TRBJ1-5	ASSLVLSNQPQH
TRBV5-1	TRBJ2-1	ASSLERSEQF
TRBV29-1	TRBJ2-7	SVERTGSEQY
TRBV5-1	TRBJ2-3	ASSSLPGLAGTDMQY
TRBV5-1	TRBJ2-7	ASSLLPGGYEQY
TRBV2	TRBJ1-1	ASRAQGVNTEAF
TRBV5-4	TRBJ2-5	ASSFSTDGGETQY
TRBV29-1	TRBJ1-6	SVQGDGSPLH
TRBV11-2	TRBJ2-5	ASSLGGNRRETQY
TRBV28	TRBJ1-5	AGSTSAAGNQPQH
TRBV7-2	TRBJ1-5	ASSLPGNQPQH
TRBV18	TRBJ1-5	ASSLGHEQPQH
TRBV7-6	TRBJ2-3	ASSPQSEGSTDTQY
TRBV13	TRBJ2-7	ASSPGDSPYEQY
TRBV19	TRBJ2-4	ASRKPGQGLGRDIQY
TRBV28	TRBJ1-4	ASSLPYRRANEKLF
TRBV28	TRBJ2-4	ASSYLGQAKNIQY
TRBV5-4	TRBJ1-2	ASSSRTAGYGYT
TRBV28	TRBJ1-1	ASSSHGGGTEAF
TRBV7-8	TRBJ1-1	ASSLFNTENTEAF
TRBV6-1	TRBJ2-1	ASGTSGGTNEQF
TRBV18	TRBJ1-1	ASSPGRRDTEAF
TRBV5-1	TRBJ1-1	ASSWPEGTEAF
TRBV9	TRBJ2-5	ASSVGSGGETQY